Below, 7 T cell receptor beta chains from the same sample are listed, as sequenced in a study of control samples from healthy donors and cancer patients. The assay was immunoSEQ multiplex PCR, and TCRdb's table has in-frame clones only and misses some. The sample records roughly 170,000 clones, 85% to 95% being singletons. Specimen: blood. All receptors derive from a man between 18 and 35 years old in good health.

The chain employs TRBV9 and TRBJ2-1, with TRBD2 identical over 12 bases. V dropped 0 bases and J dropped 6; count of bases not matched to a gene: 7. The germline V gene has CDR1 SGDLS and CDR2 YYNGEE. This CDR3 region has 17 residues. CDR3 sequence (DNA): TGTGCCAGCAGCGTAGGCCTTCTAGCGGGGGGGACCAATGAGCAGTTCTTC. Translated: CASSVGLLAGGTNEQFF.

The chain couples TRBV28 to TRBJ2-3; 7 bases match TRBD1. The CDR3 has 16 amino acids. The trim removed 6 bases at V and 2 bases at J, leaving 11 bases unmatched. Germline loops: CDR1 MDHEN, CDR2 SYDVKM. CDR3 in amino acids: CASRPRDSKHTDTQYF. CDR3 coding DNA: TGTGCCAGCAGGCCCAGGGACAGCAAACACACAGATACGCAGTATTTT.

V usage is TRBV9 and J usage is TRBJ2-3; the D gene is possibly TRBD2 (7 bases). Trimming removed 3 bases at V and 5 bases at J, with 16 bases between. The CDR3 length is 15 residues. Per the germline V gene, CDR1 is SGDLS and CDR2 is YYNGEE. CDR3 residues: CASSADGGQGDTQYF. For the CDR3, the DNA is TGTGCCAGCAGCGCGGACGGGGGGCAGGGAGATACGCAGTATTTT.

A few counts support this clone. The chain has TRBV5-4 and TRBJ1-2; D remains ambiguous. Trimming left V 0 bases short and J 5 bases short, with 8 bases between. CDR1 and CDR2 from the germline V gene are SGHNT and YYREEE (reference sequence). The CDR3 sequence is 13 residues long. In DNA form, the CDR3 reads TGTGCCAGCAGCTTGGTATTAGGGTATGGCTACACCTTC. The encoded protein is CASSLVLGYGYTF.

The chain recombines TRBV6-6 with TRBJ1-1, with D unresolved. This CDR3 spans 13 amino acids. V shed 6 bases and J shed 0 bases, with 8 bases lying between them. Per germline, CDR1 MNHNY and CDR2 SVGAGI (reference sequence). CDR3 region: CASSLQLNTEAFF. CDR3 DNA: TGTGCCAGCAGCCTACAGCTGAACACTGAAGCTTTCTTT.

In this sample, this clone turned up a few times. The chain combines TRBV10-3 with TRBJ1-1; D gene ambiguous. With 2 bases removed from V and 5 bases from J, the gap between germline ends came to 6 bases. Germline assignment: CDR1 ENHRY and CDR2 SYGVKD. The CDR3 is 12 residues long. The CDR3 nucleotides are TGTGCCATCAGTGAGAGGGAAACTGAAGCTTTCTTT. This encodes CAISERETEAFF.

This clone was observed a handful of times. The V gene is TRBV6-6, the J gene TRBJ2-7; weak D call: TRBD1 (5 bases). Germline CDR1 MNHNY, CDR2 SVGAGI (reference sequence). V was pared by 1 base and J by 4 bases, with 8 bases between. The CDR3 covers 13 residues. The CDR3 here is CASSYLTAYEQYF. In DNA, the CDR3 is TGTGCCAGCAGTTACTTGACAGCTTACGAGCAGTACTTC.